This entry is about one T cell receptor (beta chain). The target antigen is unknown. The germline V gene encodes CDR1 SEHNR and CDR2 FQNEAQ (reference sequence). The V end lost 5 bases, the J end lost 6 bases, and 13 bases lay between the germline ends. The CDR3 covers 13 residues. This sample stems from a study of cytomegalovirus exposure and HLA in healthy donors. At the level of the study: Roughly 85 million unique TCRs from HLA-typed donors were held in an early release of data.

Findings and limits, study-wide: Most of the CMV-associated TCR beta chains (in a later analysis) appeared to be HLA-restricted. Researchers reported that a few CMV-associated chains were confirmed in vitro as CMV antigen-specific.

Researchers ran the PCR with 60 Vbeta and 13 Jbeta primers. Profiled with immunoSEQ multiplex PCR; TCRdb holds only in-frame clones, not every one. The sample yields 100,000 to 150,000 clones, over 70% seen once. Material for sequencing was PBMCs. J is TRBJ1-1 and V is TRBV7-9; D possibly corresponds to TRBD1 (5 bases). The clonotype comes from a woman aged 45-60 years in good health and CMV-seronegative. The CDR3, as DNA: TGTGCCAGCAGCCCTGAGGGGAGGGCTGAAGCTTTCTTT. Its protein product is CASSPEGRAEAFF.